This T cell receptor beta chain was recorded in a study of early T cells in non-severe SARS-CoV-2 infection (dated by TCRdb to the early 2020s). Regarding the complete study: Because TCR sequencing was done on bulk RNA from unsorted whole blood, the alpha and beta chains could not be paired.

As to this clonotype: The clone's antigen remains unknown. Per-base qualities were not stored, and no clone one base away is much larger.

There are 12 amino acids in the CDR3, from cysteine to phenylalanine inclusive. CDR3 DNA is the only sequence kept; it has 36 bases, read in frame from the first base. V is clipped by 5 bases and J by 4 bases, and the sequence between their germline boundaries is 6 bases long. Sequences SEHNR (CDR1) and FQNEAQ (CDR2) are obtained from the germline V gene (reference sequence). The study was a case-control design nested within a healthcare worker cohort in London, UK, with weekly nasopharyngeal swab PCR tests and blood sampling. Healthcare workers were enrolled in the week of the UK lockdown, from 23 to 31 March 2020, and were followed every week for up to roughly 15 weeks. The library was prepared using 5' RACE. The data were produced on a NextSeq 500. Unique molecular identifiers were attached to individual cDNA molecules in the TCR library protocol so that sequencing error and PCR bias could be corrected. Both TCR alpha and beta chains were sequenced, and tight co-correlation was observed between alpha and beta sequence abundances in each sample. Regarding the original processing steps: Decombinator V4 was used to annotate the V gene, J gene and CDR3 of the TCR sequences. TCRs were defined as expanded if a significant change between any two time points was detected under a Poisson model with p below 0.0001. TCR abundances were normalised to the total number of TCRs sequenced per sample and were expressed as counts per million. MAIT TCRs were defined by TRAV1-2 paired with TRAJ12, TRAJ20 or TRAJ33, and iNKT TCRs by TRAV10 paired with TRAJ18. VDJdb, accessed on 1 November 2021, was searched for TCRs annotated for CMV, EBV and SARS-CoV-2, and TCRs annotated for more than one antigen were excluded. TCRdb applied fastp at Q25 and MiXCR to the public reads, then kept only in-frame beta chains. Identical CDR3 protein sequences are pooled into one entry, listed with their most common genes and DNA. The V and J calls were determined by TCRdb, not by the authors. The sample table contains tens of thousands of distinct CDR3 sequences; only one count was recorded for 12% of them. The top ten clones comprise approximately 1.6% of the sample.

The study at large found these results: VDJdb matching was skewed toward anti-spike CD8 responses, so virus-specific expansions were likely underestimated and private and CD4 specificities were missed.

Sequencing used whole blood. The chain links TRBV7-9 with TRBJ1-3, with the D gene too uncertain to name. This sequence was found in an adult who was a healthcare worker with PCR-confirmed SARS-CoV-2 infection or an uninfected control (not recorded which). DNA sequence: TGTGCCAGCAGCAATTCAGGAAACACCATATATTTT. Translated, this is CASSNSGNTIYF.